Each of the 26 T cell receptor beta chains below was sequenced from the same sample in a study of OX40 agonist ivuxolimab in advanced cancers. Some clones are missing from TCRdb's copy, which holds only in-frame ones; the method was immunoSEQ multiplex PCR. The sample has 20,000 to 25,000 clones, about nine tenths seen once; the top ten hold approximately 25%. The sample consisted of CD4+ or CD8+ T cells sorted from blood, taken in a trial of the OX40 agonist ivuxolimab. The receptors stem from an adult with an advanced solid tumor such as melanoma, head and neck, liver or kidney cancer.

The chain combines TRBV7-2 with TRBJ2-5; D remains ambiguous. CDR1 is SGHTA, CDR2 FQGNSA, per germline. The ends were cut back, 4 bases at V and 3 bases at J, with 3 bases in the middle. The CDR3 length is 11 residues. CDR3 nucleotides: TGTGCCAGCAGCTCCGAAGAGACCCAGTACTTC. This sequence encodes CASSSEETQYF.

For this clone: The identical CDR3 is also encoded by other nucleotide sequences in the sample. The CDR3 is CASSVEGQGNTEAFF. The CDR3 DNA is TGTGCCAGCAGCGTAGAGGGGCAGGGAAACACTGAAGCTTTCTTT. The rearrangement uses TRBV9 and TRBJ1-1; a weak D match, TRBD1 (5 bases). Trimming cost V 0 bases and J 2 bases, with 11 bases left between them. The CDR3 totals 15 residues. Germline CDR1 reads SGDLS; CDR2 reads YYNGEE.

A single count supports this clone. The genes are TRBV6-1 and TRBJ1-2; TRBD1 might be the D (6 bases). The germline CDR1 and CDR2 sequences are MNHNS and SASEGT. The V and J ends lost 6 bases and 4 bases respectively, with 18 bases between them. The CDR3 covers 15 residues. DNA for the CDR3: TGTGCCAGCAGAGACGGACAGATTCTGTCCTATGGCTACACCTTC. Its protein is CASRDGQILSYGYTF.

V and J are TRBV7-3 and TRBJ2-3; possibly TRBD2 for D (5 bases). V lost 2 bases, J lost 5 bases, and 17 bases lay in between. The CDR3 extends over 16 amino acids. The germline V gene has CDR1 SGHTA and CDR2 FQGTGA. This chain's CDR3 is CASSLRAGPPGDTQYF. CDR3 sequence (DNA): TGTGCCAGCAGCTTACGGGCGGGCCCTCCAGGAGATACGCAGTATTTT.

The genes are TRBV7-9 and TRBJ2-1; D may be TRBD2 (5 bases). V lost 5 bases, J lost 0 bases, and 11 bases lay in between. The CDR3 sequence is 15 residues long. Germline V gene sequence: CDR1 SEHNR, CDR2 FQNEAQ (reference sequence). Written as DNA, the CDR3 is TGTGCCAGCAGCCGAGAGCGGAGCTCCTACAATGAGCAGTTCTTC. It codes for CASSRERSSYNEQFF.

This clone has a single count. The chain carries TRBV9 and TRBJ2-3, with 10 bases lining up with TRBD2. CDR1 is SGDLS, CDR2 YYNGEE, per germline. V shed 2 bases, J shed 0 bases, and the junction held 3 bases outside the gene matches. This CDR3 has 16 residues. The CDR3 sequence is CASSVSGGSSTDTQYF. CDR3 sequence (DNA): TGTGCCAGCAGCGTTAGCGGGGGGTCTAGCACAGATACGCAGTATTTT.

The chain joins TRBV19 to TRBJ1-1, with D tentatively TRBD1 (5 bases). Germline values: CDR1 LNHDA, CDR2 SQIVND (reference sequence). The CDR3 has 15 residues. V shed 5 bases and J shed 1 base, with 14 bases lying between them. The CDR3: CASSPQGYTNTEAFF. The CDR3 bases are TGTGCCAGTAGTCCTCAGGGTTATACGAACACTGAAGCTTTCTTT.

This clone appeared a single time. The chain couples TRBV7-9 to TRBJ2-1, with D possibly matching TRBD2 (6 bases). The germline V and J ends were trimmed by 7 bases and 0 bases, with 13 bases remaining between them. This CDR3 is built from 15 residues. Germline loops: CDR1 SEHNR, CDR2 FQNEAQ (reference sequence). The CDR3 sequence: CASNALAGSYNEQFF. CDR3 nucleotide sequence: TGTGCCAGCAACGCACTAGCCGGCTCCTACAATGAGCAGTTCTTC.

J is TRBJ2-5 and V is TRBV30; 9 nucleotides line up with TRBD2. CDR1 and CDR2 (germline): GTSNPN, SVGIG (reference sequence). The V segment lost 5 bases and the J segment 2 bases; nucleotides outside the gene matches: 6. This CDR3 has 14 amino acids. The CDR3 here is CAWSGTSPQETQYF. CDR3 DNA: TGTGCCTGGTCCGGGACTAGCCCTCAAGAGACCCAGTACTTC.

The V call is TRBV7-8, the J call TRBJ1-5; D is undetermined. Trimming left V 3 bases short and J 5 bases short, with 8 bases between. Germline V gene lookup returns CDR1 SGHVS and CDR2 FQNEAQ. The CDR3 loop spans 13 amino acids. The CDR3: CASSFLSHQPQHF. CDR3 in DNA: TGTGCCAGCAGCTTCCTTTCTCATCAGCCCCAGCATTTT.

This clone is a singleton in its sample. The rearrangement uses TRBV30 and TRBJ2-5; possibly TRBD2 for D (5 bases). The germline V and J ends were trimmed by 1 base and 4 bases, with 16 bases remaining between them. The CDR3 contains 15 residues. Germline V gives CDR1 GTSNPN, CDR2 SVGIG (reference sequence). CDR3 nucleotides: TGTGCCTGGAGTGAATCGAGGGCGTCGACAGAGACCCAGTACTTC. Protein sequence: CAWSESRASTETQYF.

The chain joins TRBV7-9 to TRBJ2-7; 7 positions agree with TRBD1. Germline loops: CDR1 SEHNR, CDR2 FQNEAQ (reference sequence). This CDR3 is 14 amino acids long. Trimming cost V 5 bases and J 4 bases; bases outside gene matches: 8. The CDR3, as DNA: TGTGCCAGCAGCCCCCGGGACAGACTATACGAGCAGTACTTC. This sequence encodes CASSPRDRLYEQYF.

This clone is medium-sized within its sample. V gene TRBV27 combines with J gene TRBJ2-7, with 11 bases fitting TRBD2. Trimming took 4 bases from V and 2 from J; bases not matched to a gene: 10. The CDR3 is 17 amino acids. CDR1 MNHEY and CDR2 SMNVEV come from the germline V gene (reference sequence). The CDR3 region is CASSSGTSGYGAYEQYF. CDR3 nucleotide sequence: TGTGCCAGCAGTTCCGGGACTAGCGGTTATGGGGCCTACGAGCAGTACTTC.

The chain combines TRBV18 with TRBJ1-1; no definite D call. V was cut by 0 bases and J by 4 bases, with 12 bases left in between. CDR1 and CDR2 from the germline V gene are KGHSH and LQKENI. The CDR3 contains 15 residues. The CDR3 protein is CASSPPPGRVTEAFF. CDR3 in DNA: TGTGCCAGCTCACCACCCCCGGGGAGAGTCACTGAAGCTTTCTTT.

This chain joins TRBV11-2 and TRBJ2-7; tentatively, D is TRBD1 (6 bases). The CDR3 runs to 13 residues. The germline gives CDR1 SGHAT, CDR2 FQNNGV. With 4 bases removed from V and 2 bases from J, the gap between germline ends came to 9 bases. The CDR3 bases are TGTGCCAGCAGCTCGACAGGCCCCTACGAGCAGTACTTC. It codes for CASSSTGPYEQYF.

This clone was observed once. V and J are TRBV7-6 and TRBJ2-2; D is uncertain. From germline, CDR1 is SGHVS and CDR2 FNYEAQ. V lost 3 bases, J lost 2 bases, and 4 bases lay in between. CDR3 size: 13 residues. CDR3 nucleotide sequence: TGTGCCAGCAGCTTGGGTAACACCGGGGAGCTGTTTTTT. Its translation: CASSLGNTGELFF. Complete variable domain (other parts from reference TRBV7-6 and TRBJ2-2): GAGVSQSPRYKVTKRGQDVALRCDPISGHVSLYWYRQALGQGPEFLTYFNYEAQQDKSGLPNDRFSAERPEGSISTLTIQRTEQRDSAMYRCASSLGNTGELFFGEGSRLTVL.

The chain joins TRBV7-8 to TRBJ2-1, with 8 bases that match TRBD2. From germline, CDR1 is SGHVS and CDR2 FQNEAQ. The CDR3 is 15 amino acids. V trimming: 6 bases; J trimming: 6 bases; junction bases outside the gene matches: 10. In DNA form, the CDR3 reads TGTGCCAGCAGGCTATCCCCCAGCGGGAGCAATGAGCAGTTCTTC. It translates to CASRLSPSGSNEQFF.

The V gene is TRBV5-5, the J gene TRBJ1-6; no clear D gene. This CDR3 region has 12 residues. The germline V gene has CDR1 SGHKS and CDR2 YYEKEE (reference sequence). The V end lost 3 bases, the J end lost 10 bases, and 8 bases lay between the germline ends. The CDR3 here is CASSSLGSPLHF. CDR3 in DNA: TGTGCCAGCAGCTCCCTCGGGTCACCCCTCCACTTT.

The V and J genes are TRBV13 and TRBJ2-1; D call uncertain. Germline values: CDR1 PRHDT, CDR2 FYEKMQ (reference sequence). Trimming took off 3 bases at V and 3 bases at J, with 6 bases between the two ends. The CDR3 covers 13 residues. CDR3 amino acids: CASSFPDYNEQFF. The CDR3 DNA reads as TGTGCCAGCAGCTTCCCCGACTACAATGAGCAGTTCTTC.

The V gene is TRBV29-1, the J gene TRBJ2-7; 7 bases are shared with TRBD1. Losses at the gene ends were 1 base for V and 0 bases for J; bases not matched to a gene: 3. The CDR3 totals 14 residues. Germline V gene data show CDR1 as SQVTM and CDR2 as ANQGSEA. CDR3 DNA: TGCAGCGTTGAAGGCCGGGACAGCTCCTACGAGCAGTACTTC. Protein product: CSVEGRDSSYEQYF.

The genes are TRBV6-5 and TRBJ1-3; TRBD1 is a possible D gene (5 bases). The CDR3 loop spans 14 amino acids. Looked up from germline, CDR1 is MNHEY and CDR2 is SVGAGI. The V end lost 6 bases, the J end lost 2 bases, and 11 bases lay between the germline ends. CDR3 nucleotides: TGTGCCAGCAGCTCGAGCAGGGCTGGAAACACCATATATTTT. This gives the protein CASSSSRAGNTIYF.

This sequence joins TRBV4-3 and TRBJ2-2; D is possibly TRBD1 (6 bases). Trimming pared 1 base from V and 4 bases from J, leaving 7 bases between. Germline-derived CDR1 and CDR2 are LGHNA and YSLEER. This CDR3 has 14 amino acids. The CDR3 DNA is TGCGCCAGCAGCCAAGGGGGGCCCACCGGGGAGCTGTTTTTT. It translates to CASSQGGPTGELFF.

This sequence joins TRBV7-6 and TRBJ2-3, with 8 positions matching TRBD1. Germline assignment: CDR1 SGHVS and CDR2 FNYEAQ. The CDR3 runs to 17 residues. V shed 4 bases, J shed 2 bases, and the junction held 11 bases outside the gene matches. Here the CDR3 reads CASSSRTGPIDTDTQYF. As DNA, the CDR3 is TGTGCCAGCAGCTCTCGGACAGGGCCGATCGACACAGATACGCAGTATTTT.

The chain combines TRBV10-3 with TRBJ1-5; maybe TRBD1 (6 bases). Germline-derived CDR1 and CDR2 are ENHRY and SYGVKD. The CDR3 totals 16 residues. Trimming pared 0 bases from V and 3 bases from J, leaving 12 bases between. The CDR3 DNA reads as TGTGCCATCAGTGAGTCGGGGACATTTTACAATCAGCCCCAGCATTTT. Translating gives CAISESGTFYNQPQHF.

The J gene is TRBJ1-2, the V gene TRBV5-1, with D uncertain. Trimming shortened V by 1 base and J by 2 bases, and 3 bases separated the two germline ends. Germline lookup yields CDR1 SGHRS and CDR2 YFSETQ. This CDR3 contains 12 residues. The CDR3 sequence: CASSLTNYGYTF. CDR3 DNA sequence: TGCGCCAGCAGCTTGACGAACTATGGCTACACCTTC.

The chain couples TRBV9 to TRBJ2-7; 11 bases map to TRBD2. V was clipped by 4 bases and J by 4 bases; unmatched bases: 10. Germline lookup yields CDR1 SGDLS and CDR2 YYNGEE. The CDR3 is 16 amino acids. The CDR3 sequence is CASSLSGRDYMYEQYF. CDR3 coding DNA: TGTGCCAGCAGCCTTAGCGGGAGGGATTACATGTACGAGCAGTACTTC.